Shown below are 10 T cell receptor beta chains from a single sample sequenced in a study of T-cell memory formation after mild COVID-19 listed by TCRdb under 2021. The method behind the library was 5' RACE. Instrument used: Illumina NovaSeq 6000. TCRdb trimmed public reads at Q25 via fastp, called clones via MiXCR and kept in-frame beta chains. Entries are consolidated by CDR3 protein sequence, retaining the most common genes and DNA. A total of 450,000 to 650,000 distinct CDR3 sequences appear in this sample, roughly 18% of them only once. More than 10% of the sample is taken by the ten largest. Sequences were obtained from PBMCs or a T cell subset sorted from them (not recorded which). All receptors come from an adult woman who had mild COVID-19 (a few samples of this study predate the infection). The sample titles of this study are shuffled in the database, so cell type and time point are left out; the donor was told from shared clones.

In this sample, this clonotype turned up a few times. The V and J genes are TRBV30 and TRBJ1-3; TRBD1 is a possible D gene (6 bases). Deletions cut 3 bases from V and 0 bases from J, with 9 bases between. Germline V gives CDR1 GTSNPN, CDR2 SVGIG (reference sequence). The CDR3 covers 14 residues. CDR3 region: CAWRGASSGNTIYF. In nucleotides, the CDR3 is TGTGCCTGGAGGGGGGCAAGCTCTGGAAACACCATATATTTT.

The CDR3 is CASSRGEDDNEVFF. The CDR3 region has the DNA TGTGCCAGCAGTCGGGGTGAGGACGATAACGAGGTGTTTTTT. The chain is built from TRBV6-5 and TRBJ2-2; perhaps TRBD2 as D (5 bases). Trimming cost V 5 bases and J 15 bases, with 22 bases left between them. This CDR3 spans 14 amino acids. Germline CDR1 MNHEY, CDR2 SVGAGI.

The sample holds many counts of this clonotype. The V gene is TRBV7-9, the J gene TRBJ2-1; 7 bases agree with TRBD1. The CDR3 is 14 residues long. Germline assignment: CDR1 SEHNR and CDR2 FQNEAQ (reference sequence). V trimming: 1 base; J trimming: 14 bases; junction bases outside the gene matches: 11. In DNA form, the CDR3 reads TGTGCCAGCAGCTTAGGGGACAGAGGCTCAACCGAGTTCTTC. This translates into CASSLGDRGSTEFF.

The chain combines TRBV7-2 with TRBJ1-5; D gene uncertain. The CDR3 loop spans 13 amino acids. Germline lookup yields CDR1 SGHTA and CDR2 FQGNSA. With 3 bases removed from V and 6 bases from J, the gap between germline ends came to 9 bases. This chain's CDR3 is CASSFISAQPQHF. As DNA, the CDR3 is TGTGCCAGCAGCTTCATTTCAGCTCAGCCCCAGCATTTT. Full variable domain (outside the CDR3, taken from reference TRBV7-2 and TRBJ1-5): GAGVSQSPSNKVTEKGKDVELRCDPISGHTALYWYRQSLGQGLEFLIYFQGNSAPDKSGLPSDRFSAERTGGSVSTLTIQRTQQEDSAVYLCASSFISAQPQHFGDGTRLSIL.

In DNA, the CDR3 is TGTGCCAGCAGCTTAAACTCGCCGTATGGCTACACCTTC. As protein: CASSLNSPYGYTF. The chain is built from TRBV7-9 and TRBJ1-2; D unclear. CDR1 SEHNR and CDR2 FQNEAQ come from the germline V gene (reference sequence). V was shortened by 2 bases and J by 5 bases, with 9 bases between the two germline ends. There are 13 residues in the CDR3.

This clonotype has only a few counts. The chain carries TRBV2 and TRBJ2-2, with a possible D match to TRBD1 (7 bases). V dropped 8 bases and J dropped 3 bases, with 22 bases sitting between them. This CDR3 region has 17 residues. Germline V gene sequence: CDR1 SNHLY, CDR2 FYNNEI. Here the CDR3 reads CASLSMGQGGYTGELFF. DNA of the CDR3: TGTGCCAGCCTATCAATGGGGCAGGGGGGATACACCGGGGAGCTGTTTTTT.

A few counts support this clonotype. The rearrangement links TRBV7-6 to TRBJ2-1, with TRBD2 as a possible D gene (6 bases). The CDR3 length is 14 residues. Germline V gene sequence: CDR1 SGHVS, CDR2 FNYEAQ. V gave up 3 bases and J gave up 9 bases, with 15 bases separating them. The CDR3 protein is CASSFQGMGGEQFF. CDR3 in DNA: TGTGCCAGCAGCTTCCAGGGAATGGGGGGTGAGCAGTTCTTC.

The sample holds a few counts of this clonotype. The chain recombines TRBV4-1 with TRBJ2-1; TRBD1 matches at 12 bases. After removal of 8 bases from V and 10 bases from J, the junction contained 9 bases not matched to a gene. The germline CDR1 and CDR2 sequences are MGHRA and YSYEKL. The CDR3 is 14 amino acids. The CDR3 sequence is CASALSGTGGEQFF. The CDR3 nucleotides are TGCGCCAGCGCTCTCTCCGGGACAGGGGGCGAGCAGTTCTTC.

Only a few counts were recorded for this clonotype. The genes are TRBV12-3 or TRBV12-4 and TRBJ2-7; a weak D match, TRBD2 (5 bases). The CDR3 runs to 13 residues. The V and J ends lost 3 bases and 1 base respectively, with 7 bases between them. DNA of the CDR3: TGTGCCAGCAGTTTCCGGGATTCCTACGAGCAGTACTTC. This sequence encodes CASSFRDSYEQYF.

This clonotype has only one observation. The gene calls are TRBV5-1 and TRBJ2-3; D tentatively fits TRBD1 or TRBD2 (5 bases each). Germline-derived CDR1 and CDR2 are SGHRS and YFSETQ. V lost 2 bases to trimming and J lost 2 bases, with 9 bases between them. The CDR3 loop spans 14 amino acids. The CDR3 nucleotides are TGCGCCAGCAGCTTCGGGGCCCTCACAGATACGCAGTATTTT. Its translation: CASSFGALTDTQYF.